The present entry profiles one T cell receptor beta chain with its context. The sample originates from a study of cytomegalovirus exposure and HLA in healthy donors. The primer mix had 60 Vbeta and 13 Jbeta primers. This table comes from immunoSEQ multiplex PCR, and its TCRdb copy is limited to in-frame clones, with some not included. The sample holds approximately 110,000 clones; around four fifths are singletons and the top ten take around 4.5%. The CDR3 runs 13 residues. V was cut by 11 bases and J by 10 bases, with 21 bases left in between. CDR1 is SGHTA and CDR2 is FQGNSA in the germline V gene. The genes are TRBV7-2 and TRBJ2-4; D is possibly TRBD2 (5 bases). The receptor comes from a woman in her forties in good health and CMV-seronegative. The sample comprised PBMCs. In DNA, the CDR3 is TGTGCCTCGTCTCGGGGAACCGCGGGTATTCAGTACTTC. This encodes CASSRGTAGIQYF.